This TCR beta chain was captured in a study of blood T cell repertoires in COVID-19. About the study: Samples taken during acute and convalescent COVID-19 were collected in the United States, Italy and Spain. The cDNA or gDNA used as material had been derived from T cells, B-cell-depleted T cells, or PBMCs.

Authors' data handling: Cell counts per sample came from amplifying reference gene primers. Assay: immunoSEQ multiplex PCR; the TCRdb copy retains only in-frame clones and omits some. Clonal size and the V and J genes are those of that table, whereas D and trimming came from the DNA. The table records roughly 120,000 clones, under 85% of them present only once. J lost 5 bases, V lost 5 bases, and 6 bases had no gene match. Germline V gene lookup returns CDR1 GTSNPN and CDR2 SVGIG (reference sequence). The CDR3 length is 13 residues. The source material was peripheral blood. This sequence originates from a woman in her sixties with acute or convalescent COVID-19. This rearrangement joins TRBV30 to TRBJ1-2; 9 bases match TRBD1. The CDR3 bases are TGTGCCTGGGGTGGACAGGGGAAGTATGGCTACACCTTC. Protein sequence: CAWGGQGKYGYTF. Based on the CDR3 plus reference TRBV30 and TRBJ1-2, the full variable domain is SQTIHQWPATLVQPVGSPLSLECTVEGTSNPNLYWYRQAAGRGLQLLFYSVGIGQISSEVPQNLSASRPQDRQFILSSKKLLLSDSGFYLCAWGGQGKYGYTFGSGTRLTVV.